One and the same sample provided the 5 T cell receptor beta chains below, sequenced in a study of blood T cells in healthy people across ages (dated by TCRdb to 2014 to 2015). Receptor amplification or capture employed 5' RACE. This sample was sequenced with an Illumina HiSeq 2500. A second PCR of roughly 6 to 11 cycles was performed with a sample-barcoded 5' primer and a J-beta primer mix. TCRdb reprocessed the public reads (quality trimming at Q25 with fastp, clone calling with MiXCR) and kept in-frame beta chains. Entries are consolidated by CDR3 protein sequence, retaining the most common genes and DNA. In all, the sample holds 700,000 to 900,000 distinct CDR3 sequences, and less than 70% of those were seen once. The ten largest clones capture about two fifths of the sample. The sample consisted of blood. The receptors were gathered from a man older than 75 in good health.

This clonotype was seen only a few times. The chain is built from TRBV20-1 and TRBJ2-7, with D perhaps TRBD2 (5 bases). Deletions cut 7 bases from V and 2 bases from J, with 15 bases between. Germline CDR1 reads DFQATT; CDR2 reads SNEGSKA (reference sequence). CDR3 size: 13 residues. The CDR3 here is CSGLTGNAYEQYF. CDR3 coding DNA: TGCAGTGGATTAACGGGGAATGCCTACGAGCAGTACTTC.

The rearrangement links TRBV5-1 to TRBJ2-7; TRBD1 is a possible D gene (5 bases). The CDR3 runs 14 residues. Germline V gene data show CDR1 as SGHRS and CDR2 as YFSETQ. V lost 3 bases to trimming and J lost 3 bases, with 13 bases between them. The CDR3 nucleotides are TGCGCCAGCAGCTCGGACCAGGGCCGCTACGAGCAGTACTTC. It yields the protein CASSSDQGRYEQYF.

As regards this clonotype: At one end the junction does not follow the germline gene, possibly because of a read error. The chain has TRBV7-2 and TRBJ1-2, with TRBD1 matching 9 bases. From germline, CDR1 is SGHTA and CDR2 FQGNSA. This CDR3 spans 15 amino acids. The CDR3 here is CAGSPRTGANYGYTF. The CDR3 bases are TGTGCCGGCAGCCCACGGACAGGGGCTAACTATGGCTACACCTTC.

This clonotype was counted a single time. The CDR3 coding sequence is TGCAGTGCTAGTATCGGTATTGAGCAGTACTTC. As protein: CSASIGIEQYF. V and J are TRBV20-1 and TRBJ2-7; no definite D call. V lost 3 bases and J 7 bases, leaving 10 bases between the germline ends. The CDR3 runs 11 residues. Germline V CDR1 and CDR2: DFQATT, SNEGSKA (reference sequence).

V gene TRBV7-2 combines with J gene TRBJ2-5; 7 nucleotides align to TRBD2. In germline, CDR1 is SGHTA, CDR2 FQGNSA. The ends lost 0 bases at V and 2 bases at J; junction bases unmatched: 3. The CDR3 runs 15 residues. CDR3 bases: TGTGCCAGCAGCTTAGCGGCTAGCGGACAAGAGACCCAGTACTTC. Translated: CASSLAASGQETQYF. Drawing the rest from reference TRBV7-2 and TRBJ2-5, the complete variable domain is GAGVSQSPSNKVTEKGKDVELRCDPISGHTALYWYRQSLGQGLEFLIYFQGNSAPDKSGLPSDRFSAERTGGSVSTLTIQRTQQEDSAVYLCASSLAASGQETQYFGPGTRLLVL.